One sample yielded the 5 T cell receptor beta chains listed below, sequenced in a study of beta chain features in type 1 diabetes. All of the isolated RNA was reverse transcribed, so expressed TCRB transcripts were sequenced. The table came from immunoSEQ multiplex PCR; TCRdb's copy has only in-frame clones and leaves some out. Altogether about 260,000 clones are present, 68% being singletons, with the ten largest covering around 0.05%. Sequenced sample: naive CD4+ T cells from blood. These receptors were collected from a man in his thirties or forties in good health.

This clone was observed a few times. The chain has TRBV29-1 and TRBJ1-1; D is unresolved. The V gene's germline CDR1 is SQVTM and CDR2 ANQGSEA. Trimming stripped 4 bases from V and 5 bases from J, with 8 bases between. The CDR3 consists of 11 residues. CDR3 in amino acids: CSVVQTTEAFF. The DNA of the CDR3 is TGCAGCGTTGTACAAACTACTGAAGCTTTCTTT.

This clone has only one observation. This chain connects TRBV25-1 to TRBJ2-1; D gene uncertain. CDR1 is MGHDK, CDR2 SYGVNS, per germline. This CDR3 comprises 13 residues. V lost 6 bases and J lost 8, with 14 bases in between. The chain's CDR3 is CASRHDPGYEQFF. The CDR3 DNA reads TGTGCCAGCAGACATGACCCCGGTTATGAGCAGTTCTTC. The complete variable domain, with remaining parts taken from reference TRBV25-1 and TRBJ2-1, reads EADIYQTPRYLVIGTGKKITLECSQTMGHDKMYWYQQDPGMELHLIHYSYGVNSTEKGDLSSESTVSRIRTEHFPLTLESARPSHTSQYLCASRHDPGYEQFFGPGTRLTVL.

The chain uses TRBV30 and TRBJ2-3, with TRBD2 matching over 10 bases. The V gene's germline CDR1 is GTSNPN and CDR2 SVGIG (reference sequence). CDR3 length equals 15 residues. Unmatched junction bases numbered 8, after V lost 3 bases and J lost 5 bases. CDR3 in DNA: TGTGCCTGGAGCTCCAGCGGGGGGGCGAAAGATACGCAGTATTTT. The encoded protein is CAWSSSGGAKDTQYF.

The rearrangement uses TRBV30 and TRBJ1-2; unclear D gene. Germline loops: CDR1 GTSNPN, CDR2 SVGIG (reference sequence). This CDR3 is built from 13 residues. Deletions cut 1 base from V and 3 bases from J, with 9 bases between. The CDR3 region has the DNA TGTGCCTGGAGTGCTGTCAGCGACTATGGCTACACCTTC. It translates to CAWSAVSDYGYTF. Combining the CDR3 with reference TRBV30 and TRBJ1-2 gives the whole variable domain SQTIHQWPATLVQPVGSPLSLECTVEGTSNPNLYWYRQAAGRGLQLLFYSVGIGQISSEVPQNLSASRPQDRQFILSSKKLLLSDSGFYLCAWSAVSDYGYTFGSGTRLTVV.

The chain combines TRBV11-2 with TRBJ1-5; D perhaps matches TRBD1 (5 bases). CDR3 length: 14 residues. V was pared by 6 bases and J by 3 bases, with 12 bases between. Germline CDR1 and CDR2: SGHAT and FQNNGV. As DNA, the CDR3 is TGTGCCAGCAGTCCTGGACATCTCAATCAGCCCCAGCATTTT. Its translation: CASSPGHLNQPQHF.